This T cell receptor (beta chain) came from a study of CD8+ T cells in alopecia areata. Extraction and reverse transcription of RNA yielded cDNA as the sequencing template. This table comes from immunoSEQ multiplex PCR, and its TCRdb copy is limited to in-frame clones, with some not included. This table holds around 210,000 clones, around three fifths found once. General study points: For lesional scalp, especially alopecia totalis/universalis, clonality was higher than in normal scalp. Sequencing of scalp tissue also captures the resident alphabeta T cells of normal skin. Clarity of TCR sharing across patients fell short of that in mice, possibly HLA-related.

Notes on this clone: What it binds is unknown.

The CDR3 spans 13 residues. The germline gives CDR1 SGHKS, CDR2 YYEKEE (reference sequence). Trimming removed 1 base at V and 6 bases at J, with 7 bases between. Sorting of PBMCs yielded the CD4+ and CD8+ T cells. This TCR was recovered from a human donor in good health. This chain uses TRBV5-5 with TRBJ2-2; D call uncertain. Sequencing was performed on CD8+ T cells sorted from blood. CDR3 loop: CASSLSGPGELFF. CDR3 nucleotide sequence: TGTGCCAGCAGCTTGTCAGGCCCCGGGGAGCTGTTTTTT.